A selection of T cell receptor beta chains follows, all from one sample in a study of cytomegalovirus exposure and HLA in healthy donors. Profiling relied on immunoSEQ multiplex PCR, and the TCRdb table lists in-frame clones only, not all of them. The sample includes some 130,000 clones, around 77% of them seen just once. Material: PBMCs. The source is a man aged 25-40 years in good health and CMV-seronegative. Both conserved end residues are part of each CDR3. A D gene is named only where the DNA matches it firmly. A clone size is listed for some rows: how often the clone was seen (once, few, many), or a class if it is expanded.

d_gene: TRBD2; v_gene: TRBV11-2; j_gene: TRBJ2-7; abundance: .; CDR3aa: CASSLDASGVAYEQYF; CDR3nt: TGTGCCAGCAGCTTAGATGCTAGCGGGGTAGCGTACGAGCAGTACTTC
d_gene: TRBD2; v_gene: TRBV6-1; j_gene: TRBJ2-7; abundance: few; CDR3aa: CASRPLAGGSYEQYF; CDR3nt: TGTGCCAGCAGGCCACTAGCGGGAGGCTCCTACGAGCAGTACTTC
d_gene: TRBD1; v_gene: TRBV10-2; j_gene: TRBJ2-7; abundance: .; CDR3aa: CASSSNRDRTSYEQYF; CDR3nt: TGCGCCAGCAGCTCCAACCGGGACAGGACCTCCTACGAGCAGTACTTC
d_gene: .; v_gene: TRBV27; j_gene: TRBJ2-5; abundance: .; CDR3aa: CASSHPGETQYF; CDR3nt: TGTGCCAGCAGCCATCCAGGAGAGACCCAGTACTTC
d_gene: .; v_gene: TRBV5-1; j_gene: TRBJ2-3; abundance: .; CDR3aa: CASSLGQPQTDTQYF; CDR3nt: TGCGCCAGCAGCTTGGGACAGCCCCAGACAGATACGCAGTATTTT
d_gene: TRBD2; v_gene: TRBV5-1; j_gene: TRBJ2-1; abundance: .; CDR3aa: CASSLYLAGGGNEQFF; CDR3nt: TGCGCCAGCAGCTTGTATTTAGCGGGAGGGGGCAATGAGCAGTTCTTC
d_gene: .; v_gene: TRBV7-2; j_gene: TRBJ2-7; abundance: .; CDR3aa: CASRDGNARSYEQYF; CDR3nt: TGTGCCAGCAGAGACGGGAACGCCCGCTCCTACGAGCAGTACTTC
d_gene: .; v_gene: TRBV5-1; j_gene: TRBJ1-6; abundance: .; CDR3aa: CASGQGQPDSPLHF; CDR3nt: TGTGCCAGCGGGCAAGGACAGCCCGATTCACCCCTCCACTTT
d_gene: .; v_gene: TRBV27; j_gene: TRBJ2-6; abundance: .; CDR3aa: CASTKLSSGANVLTF; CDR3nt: TGTGCCAGCACCAAACTTTCCTCTGGGGCCAACGTCCTGACTTTC
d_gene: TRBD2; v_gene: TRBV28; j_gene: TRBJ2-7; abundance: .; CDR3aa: CASSLLAGGSYEQYF; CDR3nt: TGTGCCAGCAGTCTCCTAGCGGGGGGCTCCTACGAGCAGTACTTC
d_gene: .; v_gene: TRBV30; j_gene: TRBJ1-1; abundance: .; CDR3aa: CAWSPRLGGGGNTEAFF; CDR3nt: TGTGCCTGGAGTCCCAGATTAGGGGGGGGAGGGAACACTGAAGCTTTCTTT